A selection of T cell receptor beta chains follows, all from one sample in a study of T cell changes during pregnancy in multiple sclerosis. Data came from immunoSEQ multiplex PCR; TCRdb stores just in-frame clones and leaves some out. The data show 90,000 or so clones, approximately 90% seen once. The sequencing used peripheral blood, collected in the first trimester of pregnancy. These receptors were obtained from a female donor in good health, enrolled as a control in a pregnancy study. Each CDR3 is given with its conserved first and last residue. D genes are given only for firm matches. Size tells how often a clone was seen (once, few, many) or the class of an expanded clone, and some rows leave it out.

V gene: TRBV9; clone size: .; J gene: TRBJ1-5; CDR3 length: 13; D gene: .; CDR3 DNA: TGTGCCAGCAGCGTGGGGGGAAGTCAGCCCCAGCATTTT; CDR3 protein: CASSVGGSQPQHF
V gene: TRBV7-3; clone size: .; J gene: TRBJ2-3; CDR3 length: 13; D gene: .; CDR3 DNA: TGTGCCAGCAGCTTACTCGGGTCTATCCGGTTGTATTTT; CDR3 protein: CASSLLGSIRLYF
V gene: TRBV23-1; clone size: .; J gene: TRBJ1-4; CDR3 length: 18; D gene: .; CDR3 DNA: TGCGCCAGCAGGAAGACCGGGAGCCCACCTGCAACTAATGAAAAACTGTTTTTT; CDR3 protein: CASRKTGSPPATNEKLFF
V gene: TRBV30; clone size: .; J gene: TRBJ1-4; CDR3 length: 16; D gene: .; CDR3 DNA: TGTGCCTGGAGTACAGGACAGTCCCCAACTAATGAAAAACTGTTTTTT; CDR3 protein: CAWSTGQSPTNEKLFF
V gene: TRBV6-5; clone size: .; J gene: TRBJ2-5; CDR3 length: 14; D gene: .; CDR3 DNA: TGTGCCAGCAGTCACCTCGAGAGTAGCGAGACCCAGTACTTC; CDR3 protein: CASSHLESSETQYF
V gene: TRBV28; clone size: .; J gene: TRBJ1-1; CDR3 length: 12; D gene: .; CDR3 DNA: TGTGCCAGCCGGGGGACTTGGGGTGAAGCTTTCTTT; CDR3 protein: CASRGTWGEAFF
V gene: TRBV11-3; clone size: once; J gene: TRBJ2-3; CDR3 length: 14; D gene: .; CDR3 DNA: TGTGCCAGCAGCTCTAGGACTCTGCCGGATACGCAGTATTTT; CDR3 protein: CASSSRTLPDTQYF
V gene: TRBV11-3; clone size: .; J gene: TRBJ2-1; CDR3 length: 13; D gene: TRBD2; CDR3 DNA: TGTGCCAGCGCCCTGGGGGGGGAGGGTGAGCAGTTCTTC; CDR3 protein: CASALGGEGEQFF
V gene: TRBV5-5; clone size: .; J gene: TRBJ1-3; CDR3 length: 16; D gene: .; CDR3 DNA: TGTGCCAGCAGCTTGGCGGGGGGCGCATCTGGAAACACCATATATTTT; CDR3 protein: CASSLAGGASGNTIYF
V gene: TRBV27; clone size: once; J gene: TRBJ1-1; CDR3 length: 14; D gene: .; CDR3 DNA: TGTGCCAGCAGTTTAGGGGCAGGGCACACTGAAGCTTTCTTT; CDR3 protein: CASSLGAGHTEAFF
V gene: TRBV2; clone size: .; J gene: TRBJ1-2; CDR3 length: 14; D gene: .; CDR3 DNA: TGTGCCAGCGGTGGGACCCTCGGGGGAGGTGACTACACCTTC; CDR3 protein: CASGGTLGGGDYTF
V gene: TRBV13; clone size: .; J gene: TRBJ2-3; CDR3 length: 13; D gene: .; CDR3 DNA: TGTGCCAGCCTGAGGGGGTCAACAGATACGCAGTATTTT; CDR3 protein: CASLRGSTDTQYF
V gene: TRBV6-5; clone size: .; J gene: TRBJ2-5; CDR3 length: 14; D gene: .; CDR3 DNA: TGTGCCAGCACCTCCCCACGGGGGCAAGAGACCCAGTACTTC; CDR3 protein: CASTSPRGQETQYF
V gene: TRBV7-2; clone size: .; J gene: TRBJ1-5; CDR3 length: 16; D gene: TRBD1; CDR3 DNA: TGTGCCAGCAGCCCGGTCGAGACAGGGGGCCGTCAGCCCCAGCATTTT; CDR3 protein: CASSPVETGGRQPQHF
V gene: TRBV7-6; clone size: once; J gene: TRBJ1-5; CDR3 length: 16; D gene: TRBD1; CDR3 DNA: TGTGCCAGCAGCTTAGCGCGGGCAGGGGGCGGCCAGCCCCAGCATTTT; CDR3 protein: CASSLARAGGGQPQHF
V gene: TRBV5-4; clone size: few; J gene: TRBJ1-5; CDR3 length: 14; D gene: .; CDR3 DNA: TGTGCCAGCAGCTTCAGAGGGAACAATCAGCCCCAGCATTTT; CDR3 protein: CASSFRGNNQPQHF
V gene: TRBV7-9; clone size: .; J gene: TRBJ2-7; CDR3 length: 16; D gene: TRBD1; CDR3 DNA: TGTGCCAGCAGCTGGGCTTTAGGGGGACAGGGTTACGAGCAGTACTTC; CDR3 protein: CASSWALGGQGYEQYF
V gene: TRBV28; clone size: .; J gene: TRBJ1-3; CDR3 length: 16; D gene: TRBD1; CDR3 DNA: TGTGCCAGCAGTCCCGCCCGGACAGGGTGGGGGAACACCATATATTTT; CDR3 protein: CASSPARTGWGNTIYF
V gene: TRBV5-1; clone size: .; J gene: TRBJ2-7; CDR3 length: 13; D gene: TRBD1; CDR3 DNA: TGCGCCAGCAGCCCGGGACAGAACTACGAGCAGTACTTC; CDR3 protein: CASSPGQNYEQYF
V gene: TRBV6-1; clone size: .; J gene: TRBJ1-1; CDR3 length: 16; D gene: TRBD1; CDR3 DNA: TGTGCCAGCAGTGAAGGGGTCAGGGGGCGCCTCACTGAAGCTTTCTTT; CDR3 protein: CASSEGVRGRLTEAFF
V gene: TRBV5-1; clone size: .; J gene: TRBJ1-1; CDR3 length: 16; D gene: TRBD1; CDR3 DNA: TGCGCCAGCAGTTATGCCTACGGGACAGGGGCTTCTGAAGCTTTCTTT; CDR3 protein: CASSYAYGTGASEAFF
V gene: TRBV4-1; clone size: .; J gene: TRBJ1-3; CDR3 length: 16; D gene: TRBD1; CDR3 DNA: TGCGCCAGCAGCAAACCGGGACAGGGACCAGGAAACACCATATATTTT; CDR3 protein: CASSKPGQGPGNTIYF
V gene: TRBV4-2; clone size: .; J gene: TRBJ2-7; CDR3 length: 14; D gene: .; CDR3 DNA: TGTGCCAGCAGCCAAGAGCAGGTGATCTACGAGCAGTACTTC; CDR3 protein: CASSQEQVIYEQYF
V gene: TRBV6-5; clone size: .; J gene: TRBJ1-1; CDR3 length: 13; D gene: .; CDR3 DNA: TGTGCCAACCGCAGGGAGGCGAACACTGAAGCTTTCTTT; CDR3 protein: CANRREANTEAFF
V gene: TRBV29-1; clone size: once; J gene: TRBJ2-1; CDR3 length: 11; D gene: .; CDR3 DNA: TGCAGCTTCGGTAGAGACAATGAGCAGTTCTTC; CDR3 protein: CSFGRDNEQFF
V gene: TRBV7-9; clone size: .; J gene: TRBJ1-2; CDR3 length: 15; D gene: .; CDR3 DNA: TGTGCCAGCAGCTTAGATCGGGAAGCAGGCTATGGCTACACCTTC; CDR3 protein: CASSLDREAGYGYTF
V gene: TRBV6-6; clone size: .; J gene: TRBJ1-1; CDR3 length: 13; D gene: .; CDR3 DNA: TGTGCCAGCAGTTACGAGGGTTGGACTGAAGCTTTCTTT; CDR3 protein: CASSYEGWTEAFF
V gene: TRBV6-6; clone size: .; J gene: TRBJ1-2; CDR3 length: 13; D gene: .; CDR3 DNA: TGTGCCAGCAGGACTGTTGAGCCGTATGGCTACACCTTC; CDR3 protein: CASRTVEPYGYTF
V gene: TRBV11-2; clone size: .; J gene: TRBJ2-7; CDR3 length: 15; D gene: TRBD2; CDR3 DNA: TGTGCCAGCAGCCTCGGGCTAGCGGAGACCTACGAGCAGTACTTC; CDR3 protein: CASSLGLAETYEQYF
V gene: TRBV4-3; clone size: .; J gene: TRBJ1-1; CDR3 length: 14; D gene: TRBD1; CDR3 DNA: TGCGCCAGCAGCCCGGGACAGGGGAACACTGAAGCTTTCTTT; CDR3 protein: CASSPGQGNTEAFF
V gene: TRBV2; clone size: .; J gene: TRBJ1-2; CDR3 length: 11; D gene: .; CDR3 DNA: TGTGCCATCGACAGTGGAGATGGCTACACCTTC; CDR3 protein: CAIDSGDGYTF
V gene: TRBV27; clone size: .; J gene: TRBJ2-1; CDR3 length: 13; D gene: .; CDR3 DNA: TGTGCCTCTGAAGGGGGGGTCTACAATGAGCAGTTCTTC; CDR3 protein: CASEGGVYNEQFF
V gene: TRBV4-2; clone size: .; J gene: TRBJ2-1; CDR3 length: 14; D gene: TRBD2; CDR3 DNA: TGTGCCAGCAGCCACTTAGGGGGACTAGCAGAGCAGTTCTTC; CDR3 protein: CASSHLGGLAEQFF
V gene: TRBV4-3; clone size: few; J gene: TRBJ1-2; CDR3 length: 16; D gene: .; CDR3 DNA: TGCGCCAGCAGCCAGGCATCACGACAGGTTTTCTATGGCTACACCTTC; CDR3 protein: CASSQASRQVFYGYTF
V gene: TRBV19; clone size: .; J gene: TRBJ2-1; CDR3 length: 18; D gene: .; CDR3 DNA: TGTGCCAGTAGTATTTCGACTGTTGGCCGGGGGAACTACAATGAGCAGTTCTTC; CDR3 protein: CASSISTVGRGNYNEQFF
V gene: TRBV4-3; clone size: .; J gene: TRBJ1-1; CDR3 length: 13; D gene: .; CDR3 DNA: TGCGCCAGCAGCCAAAAAGGGGGGGGTGAAGCTTTCTTT; CDR3 protein: CASSQKGGGEAFF
V gene: TRBV27; clone size: .; J gene: TRBJ2-3; CDR3 length: 14; D gene: .; CDR3 DNA: TGTGCCAGCAGTTTATCGAACTGGTACGATACGCAGTATTTT; CDR3 protein: CASSLSNWYDTQYF
V gene: TRBV2; clone size: .; J gene: TRBJ1-6; CDR3 length: 13; D gene: TRBD1; CDR3 DNA: TGTGCCAGTGGGACAGCGTTTAATTCACCCCTCCACTTT; CDR3 protein: CASGTAFNSPLHF
V gene: TRBV10-2; clone size: .; J gene: TRBJ2-4; CDR3 length: 16; D gene: .; CDR3 DNA: TGCGCCAGCAGTGATCGACAGTCCTCAGCCAAAAACATTCAGTACTTC; CDR3 protein: CASSDRQSSAKNIQYF
V gene: TRBV5-6; clone size: .; J gene: TRBJ1-2; CDR3 length: 16; D gene: TRBD1; CDR3 DNA: TGTGCCAGCAGCGCCGCTGGGACAGATGAAAACTATGGCTACACCTTC; CDR3 protein: CASSAAGTDENYGYTF
V gene: TRBV4-3; clone size: once; J gene: TRBJ1-3; CDR3 length: 14; D gene: .; CDR3 DNA: TGCGCCAGCAGCCTCCGACAGGATGGAAACACCATATATTTT; CDR3 protein: CASSLRQDGNTIYF